A selection of T cell receptor beta chains follows, all from one sample in a study of blood T cell repertoires in COVID-19. The table came from immunoSEQ multiplex PCR; TCRdb's copy has only in-frame clones and leaves some out. The table has tens of thousands of clones, 88% seen once. The sample was peripheral blood. The receptors shown here come from a man aged 50-59 years with active COVID-19. Each CDR3 is given with its conserved first and last residue. Fields, in order: V gene, J gene, D gene, clone size, CDR3 protein, CDR3 DNA. A D gene is named only where the DNA matches it firmly. Size is omitted from some rows. Given values are once, few, many or a class for expanded clones.

>TRBV6-5|TRBJ1-5|NA|NA
CASSGPGTDQPQHF
TGTGCCAGCAGCGGCCCGGGAACGGACCAGCCCCAGCATTTT
>TRBV14|TRBJ2-6|NA|NA
CASSQGLSGANVLTF
TGTGCCAGCAGCCAAGGACTCTCTGGGGCCAACGTCCTGACTTTC
>TRBV4-1|TRBJ2-1|TRBD2|NA
CASSRASGVSSYNEQFF
TGCGCCAGCAGCCGCGCTAGCGGAGTGAGCTCCTACAATGAGCAGTTCTTC
>TRBV30|TRBJ1-6|NA|NA
CAWSFNTGTNSPLHF
TGTGCCTGGAGTTTTAATACAGGGACTAATTCACCCCTCCACTTT
>TRBV6-5|TRBJ2-7|TRBD1|NA
CASRRQGVRYEQYF
TGTGCCAGCAGGAGACAGGGCGTCCGGTACGAGCAGTACTTC
>TRBV27|TRBJ2-2|NA|NA
CASSFERDTGELFF
TGTGCCAGCAGTTTTGAGCGGGACACCGGGGAGCTGTTTTTT
>TRBV19|TRBJ2-5|NA|NA
CASSNGGTQETQYF
TGTGCCAGTAGTAATGGAGGGACCCAAGAGACCCAGTACTTC
>TRBV24-1|TRBJ2-5|NA|NA
CATSLLAGGQETQYF
TGTGCCACCAGTTTATTGGCCGGGGGCCAAGAGACCCAGTACTTC
>TRBV30|TRBJ1-3|NA|NA
CAWSVWSREGNTIYF
TGTGCCTGGAGTGTATGGTCCCGAGAAGGAAACACCATATATTTT
>TRBV27|TRBJ1-6|NA|NA
CASSLWKSAGNSPLHF
TGTGCCAGCAGTTTATGGAAATCCGCGGGGAATTCACCCCTCCACTTT
>TRBV14|TRBJ2-2|TRBD1|NA
CASSLQGAGTGELFF
TGTGCCAGCAGCCTGCAGGGGGCCGGTACCGGGGAGCTGTTTTTT
>TRBV28|TRBJ2-7|TRBD2|NA
CASINGGSGDYEQYF
TGTGCCAGCATCAATGGGGGTAGCGGGGACTACGAGCAGTACTTC
>TRBV5-1|TRBJ2-1|NA|NA
CASSLAGTADEQFF
TGCGCCAGCAGCTTGGCCGGCACAGCGGATGAGCAGTTCTTC
>TRBV11-1|TRBJ2-1|NA|once
CASSHRTGTYNEQFF
TGTGCCAGCAGCCACCGGACGGGGACCTACAATGAGCAGTTCTTC
>TRBV5-1|TRBJ2-3|TRBD1|NA
CASSGTGGTDTQYF
TGCGCCAGCAGCGGGACAGGGGGCACAGATACGCAGTATTTT
>TRBV9|TRBJ2-1|TRBD2|NA
CASSVGRGLAGDGEQFF
TGTGCCAGCAGCGTAGGGCGGGGACTAGCGGGAGATGGAGAGCAGTTCTTC
>TRBV6-2/TRBV6-3|TRBJ2-5|TRBD2|NA
CASSAGGGQETQYF
TGTGCCAGCAGTGCGGGGGGGGGACAAGAGACCCAGTACTTC
>TRBV28|TRBJ1-2|NA|NA
CASRLGGYGGYTF
TGTGCCAGCAGGCTGGGGGGGTACGGGGGCTACACCTTC
>TRBV5-1|TRBJ2-7|TRBD2|once
CASSLGAGEDEQYF
TGCGCCAGCAGCTTGGGGGCGGGAGAGGACGAGCAGTACTTC
>TRBV6-5|TRBJ2-7|NA|once
CASSYRGGHEQYF
TGTGCCAGCAGTTACAGGGGTGGCCACGAGCAGTACTTC
>TRBV5-1|TRBJ2-7|NA|NA
CASFDRSRTYEQYF
TGCGCCAGCTTTGACAGGAGCCGAACCTACGAGCAGTACTTC
>TRBV6-5|TRBJ2-1|TRBD1|once
CASSFWTGGSPNEQFF
TGTGCCAGCAGTTTTTGGACAGGGGGGTCCCCCAATGAGCAGTTCTTC
>TRBV6-5|TRBJ1-6|TRBD1|NA
CASVTRDRVNSPLHF
TGTGCCAGCGTGACCCGGGACAGGGTGAATTCACCCCTCCACTTT
>TRBV20-1|TRBJ1-2|TRBD1|NA
CSASFPRQGAYGYTF
TGCAGTGCTAGTTTTCCCCGACAGGGGGCCTATGGCTACACCTTC
>TRBV19|TRBJ1-5|TRBD1|NA
CASTRDRENQPQHF
TGTGCCAGTACTCGGGACAGGGAAAATCAGCCCCAGCATTTT
>TRBV4-3|TRBJ2-7|NA|NA
CASSQDRNRAYEQYF
TGCGCCAGCAGCCAAGATCGGAACAGAGCCTACGAGCAGTACTTC
>TRBV7-2|TRBJ2-2|TRBD2|NA
CASSLTLAVTGELFF
TGTGCCAGCAGCTTGACACTAGCGGTCACCGGGGAGCTGTTTTTT
>TRBV7-2|TRBJ1-5|TRBD1|NA
CASSLQTGNNQPQHF
TGTGCCAGCAGCTTACAGACAGGGAACAATCAGCCCCAGCATTTT
>TRBV19|TRBJ2-5|TRBD1|NA
CASSPQGRETQYF
TGTGCCAGTAGTCCACAGGGGCGGGAGACCCAGTACTTC
>TRBV11-2|TRBJ2-1|TRBD2|NA
CASSTRTSGRGYEQFF
TGTGCCAGCAGCACCCGGACTAGCGGGAGAGGCTATGAGCAGTTCTTC
>TRBV28|TRBJ2-4|TRBD1|once
CASSLLGTGGNIQYF
TGTGCCAGCAGTCTACTAGGGACAGGGGGAAACATTCAGTACTTC
>TRBV18|TRBJ1-1|NA|few
CASSPRQMNTEAFF
TGTGCCAGCTCACCCCGACAGATGAACACTGAAGCTTTCTTT
>TRBV19|TRBJ2-3|NA|NA
CASNPGQNTDTQYF
TGTGCCAGTAACCCAGGACAGAACACAGATACGCAGTATTTT
>TRBV5-1|TRBJ1-2|NA|NA
CASSPEGRGADYTF
TGCGCCAGCAGCCCCGAGGGGCGGGGGGCGGACTACACCTTC
>TRBV5-5|TRBJ2-7|NA|NA
CASSQGLRDSYEQYF
TGTGCCAGCAGCCAAGGACTCCGGGACTCCTACGAGCAGTACTTC
>TRBV6-5|TRBJ2-7|TRBD2|once
CASRAGGYEQYF
TGTGCCAGCAGGGCGGGGGGCTACGAGCAGTACTTC
>TRBV4-2|TRBJ2-1|TRBD2|NA
CASSQELAEYNEQFF
TGTGCCAGCAGCCAAGAACTAGCGGAGTACAATGAGCAGTTCTTC
>TRBV6-5|TRBJ2-5|NA|NA
CASHQETQYF
TGTGCCAGCCATCAAGAGACCCAGTACTTC
>TRBV15|TRBJ1-2|TRBD1|NA
CATSRGQRYGYTF
TGTGCCACCAGCAGGGGACAGCGCTATGGCTACACCTTC
>TRBV27|TRBJ1-6|NA|NA
CASSSGQRGSPLHF
TGTGCCAGCAGTTCCGGACAGCGTGGTTCACCCCTCCACTTT
>TRBV15|TRBJ2-5|TRBD2|NA
CATSRDLREGETQYF
TGTGCCACCAGCAGAGATTTGAGGGAGGGAGAGACCCAGTACTTC
>TRBV4-3|TRBJ2-3|NA|NA
CASSPQGSGDTDTQYF
TGCGCCAGCAGCCCCCAAGGAAGCGGAGACACAGATACGCAGTATTTT
>TRBV6-1|TRBJ1-1|TRBD1|NA
CASSEGQRGTEAFF
TGTGCCAGCAGTGAGGGACAGAGGGGCACTGAAGCTTTCTTT
>TRBV11-2|TRBJ1-1|TRBD1|few
CASSDWTGVRTEAFF
TGTGCCAGCAGCGACTGGACAGGGGTTAGAACTGAAGCTTTCTTT
>TRBV4-1|TRBJ2-5|TRBD2|once
CASSQAGLAGGKETQYF
TGCGCCAGCAGCCAAGCGGGACTAGCGGGGGGGAAAGAGACCCAGTACTTC
>TRBV6-2/TRBV6-3|TRBJ2-5|TRBD2|NA
CASSYSGSGGPQETQYF
TGTGCCAGCAGTTACTCGGGTAGCGGGGGGCCACAAGAGACCCAGTACTTC
>TRBV5-1|TRBJ2-5|TRBD2|NA
CASRGLAGQETQYF
TGCGCCAGCAGAGGACTAGCGGGGCAAGAGACCCAGTACTTC
>TRBV7-3|TRBJ2-2|NA|NA
CASSRQGAGELFF
TGTGCCAGCAGCCGCCAGGGCGCCGGGGAGCTGTTTTTT
>TRBV10-1|TRBJ2-1|TRBD2|NA
CASSALGAGGQNEQFF
TGCGCCAGCAGTGCCTTGGGAGCGGGGGGGCAGAATGAGCAGTTCTTC
>TRBV4-2|TRBJ1-1|TRBD1|NA
CASSQDGGQWNTEAFF
TGTGCCAGCAGCCAAGACGGGGGACAGTGGAACACTGAAGCTTTCTTT
>TRBV6-5|TRBJ2-3|TRBD1|once
CASSSRQGADTQYF
TGTGCCAGCAGTTCCAGACAGGGGGCAGATACGCAGTATTTT
>TRBV4-1|TRBJ1-2|NA|NA
CASSQGQASYGYTF
TGCGCCAGCAGCCAAGGACAGGCGAGCTATGGCTACACCTTC